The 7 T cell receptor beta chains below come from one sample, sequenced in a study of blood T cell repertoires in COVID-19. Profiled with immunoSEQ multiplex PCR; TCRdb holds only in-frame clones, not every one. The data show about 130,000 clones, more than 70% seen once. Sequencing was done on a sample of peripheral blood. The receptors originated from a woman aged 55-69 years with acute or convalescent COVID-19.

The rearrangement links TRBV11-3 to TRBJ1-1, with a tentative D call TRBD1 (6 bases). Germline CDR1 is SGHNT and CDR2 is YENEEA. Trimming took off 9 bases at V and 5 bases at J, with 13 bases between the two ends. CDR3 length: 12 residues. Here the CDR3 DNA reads TGTGCCAGGGTGATCAGGGGTACTGAAGCTTTCTTT. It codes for CARVIRGTEAFF.

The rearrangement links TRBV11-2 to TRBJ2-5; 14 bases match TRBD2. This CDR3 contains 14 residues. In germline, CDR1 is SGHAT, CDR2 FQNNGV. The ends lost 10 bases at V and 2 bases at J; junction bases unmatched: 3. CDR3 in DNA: TGTGCCACCGGGACTAGCGGGAGACAAGAGACCCAGTACTTC. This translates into CATGTSGRQETQYF.

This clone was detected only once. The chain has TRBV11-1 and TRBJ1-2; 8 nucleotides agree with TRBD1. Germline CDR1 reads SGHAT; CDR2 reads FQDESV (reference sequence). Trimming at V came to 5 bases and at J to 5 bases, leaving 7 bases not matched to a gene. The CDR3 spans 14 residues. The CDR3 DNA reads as TGTGCCAGCAGCACCGGGACAGGAATTTATGGCTACACCTTC. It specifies CASSTGTGIYGYTF.

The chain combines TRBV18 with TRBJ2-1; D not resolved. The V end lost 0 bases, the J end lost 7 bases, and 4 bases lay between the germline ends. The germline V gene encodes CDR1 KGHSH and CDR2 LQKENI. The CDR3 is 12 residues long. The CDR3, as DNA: TGTGCCAGCTCACCACCTCAAAATGAGCAGTTCTTC. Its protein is CASSPPQNEQFF.

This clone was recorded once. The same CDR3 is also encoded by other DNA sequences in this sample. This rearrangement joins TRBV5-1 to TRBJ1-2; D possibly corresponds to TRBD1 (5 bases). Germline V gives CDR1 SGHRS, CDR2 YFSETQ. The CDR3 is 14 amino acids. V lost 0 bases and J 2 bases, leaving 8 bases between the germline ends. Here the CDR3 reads CASSLGDSNYGYTF. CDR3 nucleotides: TGCGCCAGCAGCTTGGGAGACAGCAACTATGGCTACACCTTC.

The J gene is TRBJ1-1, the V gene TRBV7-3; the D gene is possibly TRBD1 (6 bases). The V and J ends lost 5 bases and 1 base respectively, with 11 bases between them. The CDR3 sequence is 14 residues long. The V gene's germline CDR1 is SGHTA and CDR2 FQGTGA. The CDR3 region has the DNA TGTGCCAGCAGCCAAGGGACACCGAACACTGAAGCTTTCTTT. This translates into CASSQGTPNTEAFF.

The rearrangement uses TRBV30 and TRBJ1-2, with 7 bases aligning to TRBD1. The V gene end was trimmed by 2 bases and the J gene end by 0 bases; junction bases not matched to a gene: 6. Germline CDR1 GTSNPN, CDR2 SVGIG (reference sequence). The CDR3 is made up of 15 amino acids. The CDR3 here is CAWSQGTDTNYGYTF. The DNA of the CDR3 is TGTGCCTGGAGTCAGGGGACAGACACTAACTATGGCTACACCTTC.